Below are 5 T cell receptor beta chains sequenced from a single sample in a study of OX40 agonist ivuxolimab in advanced cancers. Libraries were made using the immunoSEQ multiplex PCR assay. Sourced from immuneACCESS, this table was stored by TCRdb with only in-frame sequences that have V and J called. A share of the clones is absent; for the studies checked, an unresolved V gene accounts for under half, and the remainder has no known explanation. The sample table shows approximately 13,000 clones, and 84% are seen once. The top ten hold around 24% of the sample. The sequencing here drew on CD4+ or CD8+ T cells sorted from blood, taken in a trial of the OX40 agonist ivuxolimab. These receptors all come from an adult with an advanced solid tumor such as melanoma, head and neck, liver or kidney cancer.

CDR3 amino acids: CASSKERQTGKGETGELFF. The CDR3 bases are TGTGCCAGCAGCAAAGAGAGACAGACGGGAAAAGGAGAAACCGGGGAGCTGTTTTTT. The rearrangement uses TRBV21-1 and TRBJ2-2. TRBV21-1 is tagged as a pseudogene. The CDR3 is 19 residues long.

The rearrangement links TRBV7-9 to TRBJ2-7, with D perhaps matching TRBD1 (6 bases). Germline assignment: CDR1 SEHNR and CDR2 FQNEAQ (reference sequence). Trimming cost V 5 bases and J 7 bases, with 18 bases left between them. The CDR3 runs 14 residues. CDR3 in amino acids: CASSRTGNSGEQYF. The CDR3 coding sequence is TGTGCCAGCAGCAGAACAGGGAACTCGGGGGAGCAGTACTTC.

This clone showed up just once. The chain recombines TRBV25-1 with TRBJ2-1; 8 bases agree with TRBD2. The CDR3 length is 15 residues. The germline V gene encodes CDR1 MGHDK and CDR2 SYGVNS. V trimming: 3 bases; J trimming: 9 bases; junction bases outside the gene matches: 10. In DNA form, the CDR3 reads TGTGCCAGCAGTGATAGCGGGGTATCAAGGGGTGAGCAGTTCTTC. This gives the protein CASSDSGVSRGEQFF. The variable domain in full, with the rest retrieved from reference TRBV25-1 and TRBJ2-1, is EADIYQTPRYLVIGTGKKITLECSQTMGHDKMYWYQQDPGMELHLIHYSYGVNSTEKGDLSSESTVSRIRTEHFPLTLESARPSHTSQYLCASSDSGVSRGEQFFGPGTRLTVL.

CDR3 protein: CASWGTGWGNNEKLFF. Here the CDR3 DNA reads TGTGCCAGCTGGGGGACAGGGTGGGGGAATAATGAAAAACTGTTTTTT. The chain carries TRBV2 and TRBJ1-4; 9 bases agree with TRBD1. CDR3 length: 16 residues. V dropped 8 bases and J dropped 4; count of bases not matched to a gene: 11. Germline values: CDR1 SNHLY, CDR2 FYNNEI.

This clone was picked up a small number of times. The chain uses TRBV9 and TRBJ1-2; TRBD1 aligns across 9 bases. CDR3 length: 15 amino acids. V was pared by 4 bases and J by 6 bases, with 10 bases of the junction left unmatched. CDR1 is SGDLS and CDR2 is YYNGEE in the germline V gene. The CDR3 nucleotides read TGTGCCAGCAGCTCTCAGGGGGGGACAGGGCATGGCTACACCTTC. Translation: CASSSQGGTGHGYTF.